These T cell receptor beta chains were read from a single sample in a study of blood T cell repertoires in COVID-19. Some clones are missing from TCRdb's copy, which holds only in-frame ones; the method was immunoSEQ multiplex PCR. This table has around 250,000 clones, roughly 82% appearing once. The sample was peripheral blood. These TCRs come from a man older than 75 with acute or convalescent COVID-19. Both conserved end residues are part of each CDR3. A D gene is named only where the DNA matches it firmly. A row's size may be missing; if present it is once, few, many or a size class.

CASSPRPLAGVESEQFF | TGTGCCAGCAGCCCTCGTCCCCTAGCGGGAGTTGAGAGTGAGCAGTTCTTC | . | TRBD2 | TRBJ2-1 | TRBV14
CASSPGGVNQPQHF | TGTGCCAGCTCACCTGGGGGGGTAAATCAGCCCCAGCATTTT | once | . | TRBJ1-5 | TRBV18
CATPGGSRETQYF | TGTGCCACCCCGGGGGGCTCTCGGGAGACCCAGTACTTC | . | . | TRBJ2-5 | TRBV7-9
CASSLGTSGFDYEQYF | TGCGCCAGCAGCTTGGGGACTAGCGGATTTGATTACGAGCAGTACTTC | . | TRBD2 | TRBJ2-7 | TRBV5-1
CASSYFLWGQGTGYNEQFF | TGTGCCAGCAGCTACTTCCTTTGGGGACAGGGGACTGGGTACAATGAGCAGTTCTTC | . | TRBD1 | TRBJ2-1 | TRBV5-8
CASSLANEQFF | TGCGCCAGCAGCTTAGCAAATGAGCAGTTCTTC | . | . | TRBJ2-1 | TRBV4-1
CASRQLRGEKLFF | TGTGCCAGCAGACAGCTTAGGGGTGAAAAACTGTTTTTT | . | . | TRBJ1-4 | TRBV2
CASSPGQAESYTF | TGTGCCAGCAGTCCTGGACAGGCCGAGAGCTACACCTTC | . | TRBD1 | TRBJ1-2 | TRBV6-5
CASILRGQGYTEAFF | TGTGCCAGTATATTAAGGGGACAGGGGTACACTGAAGCTTTCTTT | . | TRBD1 | TRBJ1-1 | TRBV19
CASMGREVNTEAFF | TGTGCCAGCATGGGGCGGGAGGTGAACACTGAAGCTTTCTTT | . | . | TRBJ1-1 | TRBV6-5
CASSESINYGYTF | TGTGCCAGCAGTGAATCCATTAACTATGGCTACACCTTC | . | . | TRBJ1-2 | TRBV6-1
CASSPLTSSSYNEQFF | TGTGCCAGCTCGCCCTTGACTTCTAGCTCCTACAATGAGCAGTTCTTC | . | . | TRBJ2-1 | TRBV18
CSVDRRPQYF | TGCAGTGTAGACCGGAGACCCCAGTACTTC | . | . | TRBJ2-5 | TRBV20-1
CASSPMKGTGIETQYF | TGTGCCAGCAGCCCCATGAAGGGGACAGGTATTGAGACCCAGTACTTC | . | TRBD1 | TRBJ2-5 | TRBV7-2
CSASGGEPLPYGYTF | TGCAGTGCTAGTGGGGGAGAACCCCTCCCCTATGGCTACACCTTC | once | . | TRBJ1-2 | TRBV20-1
CASSPMGQGRNEQFF | TGTGCCAGCAGCCCGATGGGACAGGGAAGGAATGAGCAGTTCTTC | . | TRBD1 | TRBJ2-1 | TRBV5-5
CASSPNSGHRGYTF | TGTGCCAGCAGTCCGAACTCGGGACACAGGGGCTACACCTTC | . | . | TRBJ1-2 | TRBV6-5
CASSETQGPGNTIYF | TGTGCCAGCAGTGAAACACAGGGGCCGGGAAACACCATATATTTT | . | TRBD1 | TRBJ1-3 | TRBV2
CASSPFGGAGGNQPQHF | TGTGCCAGCAGTCCCTTCGGGGGGGCCGGAGGCAATCAGCCCCAGCATTTT | . | . | TRBJ1-5 | TRBV6-6
CASSPGTGGPDTQYF | TGCGCCAGCAGCCCAGGGACAGGGGGCCCAGATACGCAGTATTTT | once | TRBD1 | TRBJ2-3 | TRBV5-1
CASSSGAGKEDTQYF | TGTGCCAGCAGCTCAGGGGCAGGGAAGGAAGATACGCAGTATTTT | . | . | TRBJ2-3 | TRBV11-3
CASSMRLAGTGELFF | TGTGCCAGTAGTATGCGACTAGCGGGGACCGGGGAGCTGTTTTTT | . | TRBD2 | TRBJ2-2 | TRBV19
CASSLGPQAINTGELFF | TGCGCCAGCAGCTTGGGGCCCCAGGCGATTAACACCGGGGAGCTGTTTTTT | . | . | TRBJ2-2 | TRBV5-1
CASSPKREGSGGYTF | TGTGCCAGCAGCCCCAAAAGGGAGGGCTCGGGGGGCTACACCTTC | . | . | TRBJ1-2 | TRBV9
CASSLASAWASSPLHF | TGTGCCAGCAGCTTGGCTTCCGCCTGGGCATCTTCACCCCTCCACTTT | . | . | TRBJ1-6 | TRBV5-5
CASSDAGQGNYGYTF | TGTGCCAGCAGTGATGCAGGGCAGGGCAACTATGGCTACACCTTC | . | . | TRBJ1-2 | TRBV2
CASSPSLGPTNEKLFF | TGTGCCAGCAGCCCCTCTCTCGGTCCAACTAATGAAAAACTGTTTTTT | . | . | TRBJ1-4 | TRBV14
CASSLLLAGGYEQYF | TGTGCCAGCAGCCTACTACTAGCGGGGGGCTACGAGCAGTACTTC | . | TRBD2 | TRBJ2-7 | TRBV11-2
CASSQDGGNQPQHF | TGTGCCAGCAGCCAAGATGGAGGGAATCAGCCCCAGCATTTT | . | . | TRBJ1-5 | TRBV4-2
CASSLGQGSRQPQHF | TGTGCCAGCAGCCTCGGACAGGGGTCGAGGCAGCCCCAGCATTTT | . | TRBD1 | TRBJ1-5 | TRBV6-5
CASSNRETGELFF | TGTGCCAGCAGCAACAGGGAGACCGGGGAGCTGTTTTTT | . | . | TRBJ2-2 | TRBV7-2
CASSLGGEQFF | TGTGCCAGCAGCTTAGGTGGCGAGCAGTTCTTC | . | . | TRBJ2-1 | TRBV11-2
CATSAGANPYEQYF | TGTGCCACCTCGGCGGGGGCAAATCCCTACGAGCAGTACTTC | . | . | TRBJ2-7 | TRBV5-6
CASSQTAGVNEQYF | TGTGCCAGCAGCCAAACAGCGGGAGTGAACGAGCAGTACTTC | . | TRBD2 | TRBJ2-7 | TRBV3-1/TRBV3-2
CSASSVNRVDTEAFF | TGCAGTGCTAGTAGTGTAAACAGGGTCGACACTGAAGCTTTCTTT | . | . | TRBJ1-1 | TRBV20-1
CASRSGTGDYGYTF | TGCGCCAGCAGATCCGGGACAGGGGACTATGGCTACACCTTC | . | TRBD1 | TRBJ1-2 | TRBV5-1
CASTLGTGRANTIYF | TGTGCCAGTACCCTCGGGACAGGGCGAGCAAACACCATATATTTT | once | TRBD1 | TRBJ1-3 | TRBV19
CASSSHSGVSGNTIYF | TGTGCCAGCAGTTCCCATTCGGGGGTCTCTGGAAACACCATATATTTT | . | . | TRBJ1-3 | TRBV6-5
CATSRDRANQPQHF | TGTGCCACCAGCAGGGACAGGGCTAATCAGCCCCAGCATTTT | . | TRBD1 | TRBJ1-5 | TRBV15
CASSVAEDTINYGYTF | TGTGCCAGCAGCGTAGCTGAGGACACCATAAACTATGGCTACACCTTC | few | . | TRBJ1-2 | TRBV9